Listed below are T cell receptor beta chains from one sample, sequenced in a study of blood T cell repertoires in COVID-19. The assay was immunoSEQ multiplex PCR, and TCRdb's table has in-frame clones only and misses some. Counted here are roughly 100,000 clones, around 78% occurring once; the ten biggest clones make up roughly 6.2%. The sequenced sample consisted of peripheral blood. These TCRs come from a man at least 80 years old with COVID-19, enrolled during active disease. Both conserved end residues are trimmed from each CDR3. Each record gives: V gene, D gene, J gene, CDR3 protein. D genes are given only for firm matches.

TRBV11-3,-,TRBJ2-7,ASSLGAVPTYEQY
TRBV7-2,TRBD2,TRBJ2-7,ASSPSGTNYEQY
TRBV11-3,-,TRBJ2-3,ASSKGGTTDTQY
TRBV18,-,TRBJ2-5,ASSPGEGGTQY
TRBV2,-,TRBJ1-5,ASSVKGEQPQH
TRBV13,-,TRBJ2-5,ASSLGSPGLETQY
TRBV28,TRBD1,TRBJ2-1,ASSLTGGFYNEQF
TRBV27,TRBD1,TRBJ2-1,ASSPLGTGVYNEQF
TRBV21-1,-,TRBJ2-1,ASSKGQPGTSGTPLYNEQF
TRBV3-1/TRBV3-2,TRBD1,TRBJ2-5,ASSQDLTGGTEETQY
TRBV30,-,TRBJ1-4,AWTFAGFAEKLF
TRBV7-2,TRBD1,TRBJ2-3,ASSPGQGMGDTQY
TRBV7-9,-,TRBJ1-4,ASSRGEGTNEKLF
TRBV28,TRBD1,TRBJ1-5,ASSSPDRSNQPQH
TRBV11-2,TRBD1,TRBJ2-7,ASSQGGFEQY
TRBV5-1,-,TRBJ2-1,ASSSLAAPGHEQF
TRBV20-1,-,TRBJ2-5,SAGLRETQY
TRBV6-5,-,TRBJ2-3,ASRISGFSTDTQY
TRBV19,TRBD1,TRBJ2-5,ASSIADRQETQY
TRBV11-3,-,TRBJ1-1,ASSSQQGSEAF
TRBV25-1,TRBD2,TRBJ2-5,ASSEYPSGSSETQY
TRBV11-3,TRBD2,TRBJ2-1,ASSTGLAANEQF
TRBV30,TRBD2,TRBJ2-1,AWSSRTSGGRYNEQF
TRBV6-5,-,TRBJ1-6,ASHGAGASPLH
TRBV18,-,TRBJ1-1,ASSPLGSTEAF
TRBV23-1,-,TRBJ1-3,ASSGTLPRDPSGNTIY
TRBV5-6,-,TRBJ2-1,ASSLKRTGIGYNEQF
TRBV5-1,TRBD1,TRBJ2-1,ASSTGQGRNEQF
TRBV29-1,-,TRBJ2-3,SVARGSGGTDTQY
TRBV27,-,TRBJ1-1,ASSRLNTEAF
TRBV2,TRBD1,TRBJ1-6,ASSGQGPSNSPLH
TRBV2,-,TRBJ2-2,ASTRLKGTGELF
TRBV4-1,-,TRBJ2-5,ASSPPRSLYQETQY
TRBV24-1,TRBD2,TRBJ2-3,ATSDSGTSGSWMRSTDTQY
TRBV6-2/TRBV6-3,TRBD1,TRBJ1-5,ASSFSRDRGGSNQPQH
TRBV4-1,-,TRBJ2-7,ASSQGGTAGYEQY
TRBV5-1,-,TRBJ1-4,ASSIWGPGEKLF
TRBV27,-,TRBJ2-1,ATTGGLHNEQF
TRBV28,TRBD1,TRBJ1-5,ASSFPGQELNQPQH
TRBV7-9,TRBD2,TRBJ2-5,ASSSTSGGGETQY
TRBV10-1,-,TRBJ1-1,ASSEQRYTEAF
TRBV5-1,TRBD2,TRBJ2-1,ASSLLAGTGNEQF
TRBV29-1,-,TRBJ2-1,SVAEDRSYNEQF
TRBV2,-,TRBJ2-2,ASGAQGDTGELF
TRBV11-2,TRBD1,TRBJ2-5,ASSLGPQGAQETQY
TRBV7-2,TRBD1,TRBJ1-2,ASRNTGTGKGYT
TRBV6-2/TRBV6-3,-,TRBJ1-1,ASSYPDYRGTEAF
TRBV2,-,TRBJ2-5,ASSVGGRETQY
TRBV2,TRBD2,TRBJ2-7,ASRGLESYEQY
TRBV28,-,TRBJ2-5,ASSLWGSPEETQY
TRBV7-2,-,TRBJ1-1,ASSLTPGLNTEAF
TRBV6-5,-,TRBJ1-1,ASMGHTEAF
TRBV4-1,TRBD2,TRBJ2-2,ASSQDRGLAGYTGELF
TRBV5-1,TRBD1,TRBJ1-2,ASSAGTGLDGYT
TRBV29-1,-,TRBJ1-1,SLTGGPNTEAF